The 21 T cell receptor beta chains given below trace back to one sample, sequenced in a study of PD-1 blockade in classical Hodgkin lymphoma. The protocol was immunoSEQ multiplex PCR, while the TCRdb copy is restricted to in-frame clones and leaves out a portion. The sample shows 41,000 or so clones, roughly 69% of them seen only once. Time point meaning: cycle 4 day 1 (C4D1), after 6 weeks of nivolumab. All patients relapsed after autologous stem cell transplantation, and brentuximab vedotin exposure varied. The source material was peripheral blood mononuclear cells (PBMCs), sampled before the fourth cycle of nivolumab. These receptors all come from a human donor with classical Hodgkin lymphoma.

This clone appeared a single time. This chain joins TRBV6-5 and TRBJ1-4; D may be TRBD1 (5 bases). Trimming shortened V by 6 bases and J by 4 bases, and 12 bases separated the two germline ends. CDR3 length equals 14 residues. The germline V gene has CDR1 MNHEY and CDR2 SVGAGI. CDR3 DNA: TGTGCCAGCAGGAGGGGATGGATTAATGAAAAACTGTTTTTT. It translates to CASRRGWINEKLFF.

The rearrangement links TRBV7-2 to TRBJ2-7, with TRBD2 matching over 8 bases. CDR1 and CDR2 from the germline V gene are SGHTA and FQGNSA. The CDR3 sequence is 14 residues long. V was pared by 5 bases and J by 1 base, with 4 bases of the junction left unmatched. The chain's CDR3 is CASSTSGNSYEQYF. For the CDR3, the DNA is TGTGCCAGCAGCACTAGCGGAAATTCCTACGAGCAGTACTTC.

The chain joins TRBV5-1 to TRBJ2-3; 8 bases line up with TRBD1. The CDR3 has 16 amino acids. With 6 bases clipped from V and 2 bases from J, the junction kept 11 bases outside the gene matches. Germline assignment: CDR1 SGHRS and CDR2 YFSETQ. In DNA, the CDR3 is TGCGCCAGCACTGGAACAGGGGGATGGATCACAGATACGCAGTATTTT. Protein product: CASTGTGGWITDTQYF.

The count of this clone is one. The V gene is TRBV4-3, the J gene TRBJ2-3; 10 nucleotides align to TRBD2. Germline CDR1 reads LGHNA; CDR2 reads YSLEER. The CDR3 consists of 19 residues. Germline trimming cut 1 base from V and 0 bases from J; bases unmatched to any gene: 10. The CDR3 nucleotides read TGCGCCAGCAGCCAAGTTTGGATTAGCGGGGGGTCTAGCACAGATACGCAGTATTTT. This translates into CASSQVWISGGSSTDTQYF.

The V and J genes are TRBV4-3 and TRBJ2-7, with a tentative D call TRBD2 (5 bases). CDR1 and CDR2 (germline): LGHNA, YSLEER. Trimming pared 1 base from V and 0 bases from J, leaving 10 bases between. This CDR3 has 15 amino acids. CDR3 coding DNA: TGCGCCAGCAGCCAAGGGTCGGGGAGCTCCTACGAGCAGTACTTC. Translation: CASSQGSGSSYEQYF.

The chain has TRBV7-2 and TRBJ1-6; D gene unclear. This CDR3 has 16 amino acids. The germline gives CDR1 SGHTA, CDR2 FQGNSA. Trimming pared 1 base from V and 9 bases from J, leaving 16 bases between. The CDR3 DNA reads TGTGCCAGCAGCTTAGAGTCCATAGGAAATGGTTCACCCCTCCACTTT. It encodes CASSLESIGNGSPLHF.

The DNA of the CDR3 is TGTGCCAGCAGTTTCAGAGGGACCGAGACCCAGTACTTC. It translates to CASSFRGTETQYF. The rearrangement links TRBV27 to TRBJ2-5, with D tentatively TRBD1 or TRBD2 (5 bases each). The CDR3 spans 13 residues. Germline CDR1 reads MNHEY; CDR2 reads SMNVEV (reference sequence). Trimming took off 3 bases at V and 5 bases at J, with 10 bases between the two ends.

The rearrangement joins TRBV5-1 to TRBJ2-7, with unresolved D. This CDR3 spans 10 amino acids. CDR1 and CDR2 (germline): SGHRS, YFSETQ. V was trimmed by 8 bases and J by 0 bases, leaving 3 bases between them. The CDR3 DNA is TGCGCCAGGACCTCCTACGAGCAGTACTTC. Protein sequence: CARTSYEQYF.

The V call is TRBV10-3, the J call TRBJ2-7, with 7 bases fitting TRBD2. V trimming: 2 bases; J trimming: 5 bases; junction bases outside the gene matches: 9. There are 15 residues in the CDR3. Germline V CDR1 and CDR2: ENHRY, SYGVKD. The CDR3 region is CAISEKAGMFHEQYF. In nucleotides, the CDR3 is TGTGCCATCAGTGAGAAAGCGGGGATGTTCCACGAGCAGTACTTC.

The rearrangement links TRBV28 to TRBJ2-3, with 12 bases fitting TRBD2. With V trimmed by 4 bases and J by 3 bases, 11 bases remained unmatched. CDR3 length: 18 amino acids. Germline V gene lookup returns CDR1 MDHEN and CDR2 SYDVKM. For the CDR3, the DNA is TGTGCCAGCAGTTCCACCGAAACTAGCGGGGGGTGGACAGATACGCAGTATTTT. Protein: CASSSTETSGGWTDTQYF.

V usage is TRBV7-9 and J usage is TRBJ2-1; 8 nucleotides align to TRBD1. V shed 5 bases, J shed 7 bases, and the junction held 7 bases outside the gene matches. The CDR3 has 14 amino acids. The germline V gene has CDR1 SEHNR and CDR2 FQNEAQ (reference sequence). The CDR3 nucleotides read TGTGCCAGCAGCGCCGGGACAGGAGATAATGAGCAGTTCTTC. It codes for CASSAGTGDNEQFF.

This clone was detected many times. The V gene is TRBV29-1, the J gene TRBJ2-7; 8 bases fit TRBD1. Germline assignment: CDR1 SQVTM and CDR2 ANQGSEA. CDR3 size: 13 residues. Losses at the gene ends were 7 bases for V and 0 bases for J; bases not matched to a gene: 5. As DNA, the CDR3 is TGCAGCGGGGGGACAGGCCCCTCCTACGAGCAGTACTTC. Amino acid sequence: CSGGTGPSYEQYF.

This sequence joins TRBV6-4 and TRBJ2-3; TRBD1 is a possible D gene (5 bases). The V and J ends lost 7 bases and 2 bases respectively, with 13 bases between them. Germline lookup yields CDR1 MRHNA and CDR2 SNTAGT. The CDR3 spans 14 residues. This CDR3 reads CASMRYRNTDTQYF. Here the CDR3 DNA reads TGTGCCAGCATGAGGTACAGGAACACAGATACGCAGTATTTT.

This sequence joins TRBV9 and TRBJ2-7; maybe TRBD1 (6 bases). Germline assignment: CDR1 SGDLS and CDR2 YYNGEE. The CDR3 runs 15 residues. Trimming pared 4 bases from V and 6 bases from J, leaving 20 bases between. CDR3 protein: CASSSRAQGEGEQYF. DNA of the CDR3: TGTGCCAGCAGCTCCCGAGCACAGGGAGAAGGCGAGCAGTACTTC.

There are a few counts of this clone. V usage is TRBV7-8 and J usage is TRBJ1-6; the match to TRBD1 covers 8 bases. Germline CDR1 SGHVS, CDR2 FQNEAQ. J lost 9 bases, V lost 5 bases, and 6 bases had no gene match. This CDR3 is built from 14 residues. CDR3 sequence (DNA): TGTGCCAGCAGCCTTGGACAGGGCACTTCACCCCTCCACTTT. This codes for CASSLGQGTSPLHF.

J is TRBJ1-3 and V is TRBV19; a possible D gene is TRBD1 (5 bases). V was trimmed by 3 bases and J by 2 bases, leaving 8 bases between them. This CDR3 spans 14 amino acids. Per germline, CDR1 LNHDA and CDR2 SQIVND (reference sequence). The CDR3, as DNA: TGTGCCAGTAGTATCCCAGGGCCTGGAAACACCATATATTTT. This sequence encodes CASSIPGPGNTIYF.

This chain uses TRBV25-1 with TRBJ1-1; TRBD1 might be the D (5 bases). V gave up 0 bases and J gave up 3 bases, with 5 bases separating them. This CDR3 spans 13 amino acids. Looked up from germline, CDR1 is MGHDK and CDR2 is SYGVNS. Here the CDR3 reads CASSEYRDTEAFF. The CDR3 DNA reads as TGTGCCAGCAGTGAATACAGGGACACTGAAGCTTTCTTT.

The chain uses TRBV5-1 and TRBJ2-7; D is uncertain. CDR3 length: 14 amino acids. Germline V CDR1 and CDR2: SGHRS, YFSETQ. The V end lost 0 bases, the J end lost 2 bases, and 9 bases lay between the germline ends. The CDR3 is CASSLGPITYEQYF. CDR3 DNA: TGCGCCAGCAGCTTGGGGCCAATTACCTACGAGCAGTACTTC.

The CDR3 DNA follows: TGTGCCATCACTGACCAGGGGAGCTCCTACGAGCAGTACTTC. This encodes CAITDQGSSYEQYF. This chain connects TRBV5-4 to TRBJ2-7; D possibly corresponds to TRBD1 (6 bases). With 9 bases removed from V and 0 bases from J, the gap between germline ends came to 16 bases. CDR1 is SGHNT and CDR2 is YYREEE in the germline V gene (reference sequence). The CDR3 runs 14 residues.

The V gene is TRBV2, the J gene TRBJ2-7; D may be TRBD1 (6 bases). The length of the CDR3 is 14 residues. V lost 6 bases and J 3 bases, leaving 15 bases between the germline ends. Germline CDR1 and CDR2: SNHLY and FYNNEI. The CDR3 DNA is TGTGCCAGCAGGGACCGGGACAAAAACTACGAGCAGTACTTC. Translating it yields CASRDRDKNYEQYF.

The genes are TRBV15 and TRBJ2-5; D unclear. The CDR3 spans 14 residues. The V end lost 0 bases, the J end lost 4 bases, and 9 bases lay between the germline ends. Looked up from germline, CDR1 is LNHNV and CDR2 is YYDKDF (reference sequence). The CDR3 sequence is CATSREMSGETQYF. CDR3 nucleotides: TGTGCCACCAGCAGAGAAATGTCCGGAGAGACCCAGTACTTC. The whole variable domain, remainder taken from reference TRBV15 and TRBJ2-5, is DAMVIQNPRYQVTQFGKPVTLSCSQTLNHNVMYWYQQKSSQAPKLLFHYYDKDFNNEADTPDNFQSRRPNTSFCFLDIRSPGLGDTAMYLCATSREMSGETQYFGPGTRLLVL.